The 15 T cell receptor beta chains presented below share a single source sample, sequenced in a study of T and B cells in COVID-19 patients. From blood, about 240-550 ng of genomic DNA served as TRB template. BIOMED2 TRB-A/B primer pools were used in multiplex TRB PCR. MiXCR, applied by TCRdb to the multiplex PCR reads, yields one record per CDR3 protein. The sample contains approximately 11,000 distinct CDR3 sequences, 33% of which appear only once. Sequencing was done on a sample of blood. The receptors were sampled from a human donor with active COVID-19.

This clonotype was detected a few times. J is TRBJ1-2 and V is TRBV15; TRBD1 matches at 7 bases. This CDR3 is built from 15 residues. V lost 0 bases, J lost 4 bases, and 5 bases stayed unmatched. The germline V gene has CDR1 LNHNV and CDR2 YYDKDF (reference sequence). CDR3 DNA sequence: TGTGCCACCAGCAGAGACAGGGGACAGACCTATGGCTACACCTTC. It yields the protein CATSRDRGQTYGYTF.

Turning to this clonotype: Sequence at one end of the junction differs from germline and may be a read error. The chain joins TRBV5-1 to TRBJ2-7, with D perhaps being TRBD1 or TRBD2 (6 bases each). CDR3 length equals 15 residues. Per the germline V gene, CDR1 is SGHRS and CDR2 is YFSETQ. The DNA for the CDR3 is TGCACCAGCAGCTTGAAAGGGGGGATGTCCTACGAGCAGTACTTC. Translation gives CTSSLKGGMSYEQYF.

This clonotype was counted only a few times. J is TRBJ2-5 and V is TRBV27; no clear D gene. Trimming removed 5 bases at V and 1 base at J, with 11 bases between. The germline V gene has CDR1 MNHEY and CDR2 SMNVEV (reference sequence). The CDR3 has 14 amino acids. CDR3 DNA sequence: TGTGCCAGCAGTGAAGGAAACAGCCAAGAGACCCAGTACTTC. The encoded protein is CASSEGNSQETQYF.

This clonotype was detected once. One junction end does not reproduce the germline sequence, and a read error may be involved. The gene calls are TRBV5-6 and TRBJ2-2; D may correspond to TRBD1 or TRBD2 (5 bases each). The CDR3 consists of 15 residues. Germline V gives CDR1 SGHDT, CDR2 YYEEEE. The chain's CDR3 is CASRDLELNTGELFF. The CDR3 DNA sequence: TGCGCCAGCAGGGACCTTGAGTTGAACACCGGGGAGCTGTTTTTT.

This clonotype is deemed medium-sized (0.01 to 0.1%). The chain carries TRBV15 and TRBJ2-3; 9 bases line up with TRBD2. Germline CDR1 is LNHNV and CDR2 is YYDKDF (reference sequence). CDR3 size: 15 residues. V shed 5 bases, J shed 2 bases, and the junction held 5 bases outside the gene matches. CDR3 DNA sequence: TGTGCCACCAGCCCGGGACTAGCCTCCACAGATACGCAGTATTTT. Translating it yields CATSPGLASTDTQYF.

This sequence joins TRBV12-3 or TRBV12-4 and TRBJ2-2; the match to TRBD2 covers 11 bases. The junction had 7 bases not matched to a gene; V was cut back by 10 bases and J by 0 bases. This CDR3 is built from 16 residues. DNA for the CDR3: TGTGCCACCAGGCTAGCGGGGGGCCCGAACACCGGGGAGCTGTTTTTT. Encoded protein: CATRLAGGPNTGELFF.

In this sample, this clonotype is medium-sized. The chain carries TRBV19 and TRBJ2-5, with 10 bases lining up with TRBD2. Trimming removed 4 bases from V and 2 bases from J; junction bases left unmatched: 4. CDR1 and CDR2 (germline): LNHDA, SQIVND (reference sequence). The CDR3 is 15 amino acids. The chain's CDR3 is CASSTRTSGQETQYF. CDR3 nucleotides: TGTGCCAGTAGTACGAGGACTAGCGGACAAGAGACCCAGTACTTC.

This clonotype is deemed medium-sized. The J gene is TRBJ2-6, the V gene TRBV5-5; D perhaps matches TRBD1 (5 bases). This CDR3 is built from 17 residues. Germline V gives CDR1 SGHKS, CDR2 YYEKEE (reference sequence). The ends were cut back, 4 bases at V and 0 bases at J, with 14 bases in the middle. CDR3 sequence reads: CASSDYRIRSGANVLTF. CDR3 nucleotide sequence: TGTGCCAGCAGCGATTACAGGATCCGCTCTGGGGCCAACGTCCTGACTTTC. The whole variable domain, remainder taken from reference TRBV5-5 and TRBJ2-6, is DAGVTQSPTHLIKTRGQQVTLRCSPISGHKSVSWYQQVLGQGPQFIFQYYEKEERGRGNFPDRFSARQFPNYSSELNVNALLLGDSALYLCASSDYRIRSGANVLTFGAGSRLTVL.

The chain recombines TRBV19 with TRBJ1-1, with D possibly TRBD1 on 5 matching bases. CDR1 is LNHDA and CDR2 is SQIVND in the germline V gene (reference sequence). There are 19 residues in the CDR3. Trimming left V 9 bases short and J 10 bases short, with 39 bases between. DNA of the CDR3: TGTGCCAGCACCCAAAACCGGGCAGGGACTACCGGCCTTACTGAGGGAGCTTTCTTT. Its protein product is CASTQNRAGTTGLTEGAFF.

The chain employs TRBV19 and TRBJ1-3; D unclear. The ends were cut back, 3 bases at V and 2 bases at J, with 14 bases in the middle. The CDR3 covers 16 residues. CDR1 and CDR2 from the germline V gene are LNHDA and SQIVND (reference sequence). CDR3 residues: CASSMVGSQTGNTIYF. The CDR3 nucleotides are TGTGCCAGTAGTATGGTCGGGTCTCAGACTGGAAACACCATATATTTT.

J is TRBJ2-1 and V is TRBV6-1; the match to TRBD2 covers 10 bases. The CDR3 is made up of 15 amino acids. J was trimmed by 4 bases and V by 6 bases; bases with no gene match: 6. Per the germline V gene, CDR1 is MNHNS and CDR2 is SASEGT. This CDR3 is CASRSSGGAYNEQFF. DNA for the CDR3: TGTGCCAGCAGATCGAGCGGGGGGGCTTACAATGAGCAGTTCTTC.

This clonotype was counted only a few times. DNA of the CDR3: TGTGCCAGCAGTTTAAAGAGACAGGGGAGCTATGGCTACACCTTC. Residues: CASSLKRQGSYGYTF. The chain is built from TRBV12-3 or TRBV12-4 and TRBJ1-2; TRBD1 matches at 8 bases. The CDR3 runs 15 residues. V trimming: 2 bases; J trimming: 4 bases; junction bases outside the gene matches: 6.

This clonotype was seen only a few times. The rearrangement uses TRBV14 and TRBJ2-7, with 7 bases aligning to TRBD1. Per germline, CDR1 SGHDN and CDR2 FVKESK. The CDR3 has 14 residues. With 4 bases clipped from V and 6 bases from J, the junction kept 9 bases outside the gene matches. The CDR3 DNA reads TGTGCCAGCAGCCCCCTGGGACAGAGTAGCGAGCAGTACTTC. Its translation: CASSPLGQSSEQYF.

This clonotype is medium-sized (0.01 to 0.1%) in the sample. The rearrangement joins TRBV15 to TRBJ2-2; D unclear. Trimming removed 5 bases from V and 3 bases from J, with 10 bases in between. Germline V lookup: CDR1 LNHNV, CDR2 YYDKDF (reference sequence). This CDR3 has 14 amino acids. For the CDR3, the DNA is TGTGCCACCAGCCCCCAGAGTTACACCGGGGAGCTGTTTTTT. This sequence encodes CATSPQSYTGELFF.

The chain uses TRBV27 and TRBJ2-7; 8 positions agree with TRBD2. Trimming at V came to 10 bases and at J to 5 bases, leaving 13 bases not matched to a gene. In germline, CDR1 is MNHEY, CDR2 SMNVEV (reference sequence). The CDR3 extends over 14 amino acids. The CDR3 sequence: CATASRGGWDEQYF. CDR3 coding DNA: TGTGCCACCGCCTCCCGGGGGGGCTGGGACGAGCAGTACTTC.